Below, 16 T cell receptor beta chains from the same sample are listed, as sequenced in a study of blood T cell repertoires in COVID-19. The repertoire was sequenced with immunoSEQ multiplex PCR; TCRdb's copy has only in-frame clones and lacks some. The data hold fewer than 350,000 clones, with approximately 86% observed a single time. Sequenced sample: peripheral blood. The receptors derive from a man under 40 with COVID-19, enrolled during active disease.

This clone has just one count. The chain employs TRBV7-9 and TRBJ1-2, with D possibly TRBD1 on 6 matching bases. The CDR3 extends over 13 amino acids. Trimming shortened V by 5 bases and J by 9 bases, and 16 bases separated the two germline ends. Germline V gene data show CDR1 as SEHNR and CDR2 as FQNEAQ (reference sequence). DNA of the CDR3: TGTGCCAGCAGCCAGCAGCTGGGGGGGCGCTACACCTTC. Translated: CASSQQLGGRYTF.

The genes are TRBV6-5 and TRBJ2-3, with 10 nucleotides matching TRBD2. The CDR3 consists of 16 residues. From germline, CDR1 is MNHEY and CDR2 SVGAGI. The trim removed 0 bases at V and 10 bases at J, leaving 10 bases unmatched. The CDR3 DNA reads as TGTGCCAGCAGTTACTCGAAATCTAGCGGGGGCGGGCCGCAGTATTTT. It translates to CASSYSKSSGGGPQYF.

This clone was observed a few times. The chain employs TRBV27 and TRBJ1-6; 7 nucleotides align to TRBD1. The germline CDR1 and CDR2 sequences are MNHEY and SMNVEV (reference sequence). V lost 6 bases to trimming and J lost 7 bases; unmatched junction nucleotides: 6. The CDR3 is made up of 14 amino acids. The CDR3 DNA reads as TGTGCCAGCAGCGTCGGACAGGAGAATTCACCCCTCCACTTT. Its protein is CASSVGQENSPLHF.

The gene calls are TRBV6-6 and TRBJ1-5; no firm D call. CDR1 and CDR2 (germline): MNHNY, SVGAGI (reference sequence). This CDR3 is 16 amino acids long. V was cut by 6 bases and J by 0 bases, with 15 bases left in between. The DNA for the CDR3 is TGTGCCAGCAGCACTGGACTGTTGAATAGCAATCAGCCCCAGCATTTT. Translation gives CASSTGLLNSNQPQHF.

The genes are TRBV11-2 and TRBJ2-7; 12 nucleotides line up with TRBD1. CDR1 and CDR2 (germline): SGHAT, FQNNGV. V was pared by 5 bases and J by 4 bases, with 6 bases of the junction left unmatched. This CDR3 is built from 15 residues. DNA of the CDR3: TGTGCCAGCAGCGCGGGACAGGGGGCGCGGTACGAGCAGTACTTC. Its translation: CASSAGQGARYEQYF.

The genes are TRBV3-1 (or the pseudogene TRBV3-2) and TRBJ2-4, with 9 bases that match TRBD1. The V segment lost 2 bases and the J segment 11 bases; nucleotides outside the gene matches: 1. There are 12 residues in the CDR3. In germline, CDR1 is LGHDT, CDR2 YNNKEL (reference sequence). This CDR3 reads CASSQRDRVQYF. The CDR3 DNA sequence: TGTGCCAGCAGCCAAAGGGACAGGGTTCAGTACTTC.

This chain connects TRBV12-3 or TRBV12-4 to TRBJ1-2, with no clear D. Trimming removed 5 bases from V and 8 bases from J, with 12 bases in between. The CDR3 is 12 residues long. The CDR3 is CASSPTDAGYTF. The CDR3 coding sequence is TGTGCCAGCAGTCCTACAGACGCGGGCTACACCTTC.

The V call is TRBV30, the J call TRBJ2-3; D uncertain. V dropped 5 bases and J dropped 8 bases, with 11 bases sitting between them. CDR3 length: 11 amino acids. Germline V gene sequence: CDR1 GTSNPN, CDR2 SVGIG (reference sequence). The CDR3 spells CAWESPGTQYF. DNA of the CDR3: TGTGCCTGGGAAAGCCCCGGTACGCAGTATTTT.

V is TRBV7-9 and J is TRBJ1-1; D is unresolved. Germline V CDR1 and CDR2: SEHNR, FQNEAQ (reference sequence). Trimming took 0 bases from V and 3 from J, leaving 11 bases between them. CDR3 length: 15 amino acids. This CDR3 reads CASSLAGIRYTEAFF. CDR3 nucleotide sequence: TGTGCCAGCAGCTTAGCCGGGATACGATACACTGAAGCTTTCTTT.

A few counts support this clone. The chain combines TRBV19 with TRBJ2-3; D may be TRBD1 (6 bases). CDR1 is LNHDA and CDR2 is SQIVND in the germline V gene (reference sequence). The CDR3 consists of 14 residues. V lost 6 bases and J lost 2, with 12 bases in between. This chain's CDR3 is CASRDRSYTDTQYF. In nucleotides, the CDR3 is TGTGCCAGTAGGGACAGATCCTACACAGATACGCAGTATTTT.

This chain connects TRBV5-1 to TRBJ2-1; 9 bases are shared with TRBD2. CDR3 size: 16 residues. In germline, CDR1 is SGHRS, CDR2 YFSETQ. V dropped 0 bases and J dropped 9; count of bases not matched to a gene: 10. In DNA, the CDR3 is TGCGCCAGCAGCTTGGGAGAAGCGGGGGGTAATTTTGAGCAGTTCTTC. This codes for CASSLGEAGGNFEQFF.

The V call is TRBV4-3, the J call TRBJ2-7; D is unresolved. CDR1 LGHNA and CDR2 YSLEER come from the germline V gene. There are 15 residues in the CDR3. Trimming took off 0 bases at V and 2 bases at J, with 11 bases between the two ends. The CDR3 coding sequence is TGCGCCAGCAGCCAAGATGAGGAAACTACCTACGAGCAGTACTTC. Translation: CASSQDEETTYEQYF.

The gene calls are TRBV6-5 and TRBJ2-7; 7 positions match TRBD2. Germline CDR1 reads MNHEY; CDR2 reads SVGAGI. Trimming removed 6 bases from V and 5 bases from J; junction bases left unmatched: 13. This CDR3 spans 15 amino acids. CDR3 sequence: CASSSHGGSDDEQYF. The CDR3 nucleotides read TGTGCCAGCAGCTCTCACGGGGGGTCCGACGACGAGCAGTACTTC.

The V gene is TRBV6-2 or TRBV6-3, the J gene TRBJ2-3, with 7 bases lining up with TRBD1. V lost 3 bases to trimming and J lost 1 base; unmatched junction nucleotides: 4. The CDR3 is made up of 15 amino acids. Germline lookup yields CDR1 MNHEY and CDR2 SVGEGT. In nucleotides, the CDR3 is TGTGCCAGCAGTTATGGACAGGAACGCACAGATACGCAGTATTTT. It yields the protein CASSYGQERTDTQYF.

The V call is TRBV10-3, the J call TRBJ1-1; TRBD1 matches at 9 bases. This CDR3 is 14 amino acids long. Germline V gene sequence: CDR1 ENHRY, CDR2 SYGVKD. Trimming cost V 6 bases and J 1 base; bases outside gene matches: 3. The CDR3 loop reads CAISRGQGNTEAFF. CDR3 sequence (DNA): TGTGCCATCAGCAGGGGACAGGGGAACACTGAAGCTTTCTTT.

This chain joins TRBV5-6 and TRBJ1-1; 9 bases are shared with TRBD1. V dropped 3 bases and J dropped 4; count of bases not matched to a gene: 4. The germline V gene encodes CDR1 SGHDT and CDR2 YYEEEE. The CDR3 sequence is 14 residues long. CDR3 bases: TGTGCCAGCAGCTGGGGACAGGGAATCACTGAAGCTTTCTTT. Protein: CASSWGQGITEAFF.